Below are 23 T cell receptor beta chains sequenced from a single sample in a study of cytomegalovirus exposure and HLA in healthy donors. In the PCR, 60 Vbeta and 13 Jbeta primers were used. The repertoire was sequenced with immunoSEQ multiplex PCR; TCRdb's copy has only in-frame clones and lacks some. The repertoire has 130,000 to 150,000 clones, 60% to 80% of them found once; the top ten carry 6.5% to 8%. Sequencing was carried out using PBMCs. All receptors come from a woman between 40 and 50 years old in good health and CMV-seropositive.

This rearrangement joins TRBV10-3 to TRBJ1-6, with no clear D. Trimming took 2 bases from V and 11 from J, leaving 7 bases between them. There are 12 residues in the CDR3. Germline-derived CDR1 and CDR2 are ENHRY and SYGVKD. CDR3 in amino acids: CAISEPGAPLHF. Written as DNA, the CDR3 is TGTGCCATCAGTGAGCCCGGTGCACCCCTCCACTTT.

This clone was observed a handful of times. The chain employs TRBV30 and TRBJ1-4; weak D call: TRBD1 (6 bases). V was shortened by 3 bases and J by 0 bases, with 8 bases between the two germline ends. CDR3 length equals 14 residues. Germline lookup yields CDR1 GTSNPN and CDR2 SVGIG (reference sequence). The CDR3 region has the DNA TGTGCCTGGAGAAGACAGGCAACTAATGAAAAACTGTTTTTT. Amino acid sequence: CAWRRQATNEKLFF.

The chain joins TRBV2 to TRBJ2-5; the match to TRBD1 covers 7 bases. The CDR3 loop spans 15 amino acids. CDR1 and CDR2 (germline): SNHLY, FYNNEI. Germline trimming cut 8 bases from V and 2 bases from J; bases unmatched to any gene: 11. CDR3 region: CASGTTGFYQETQYF. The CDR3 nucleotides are TGTGCCAGCGGAACGACAGGGTTCTATCAAGAGACCCAGTACTTC.

The CDR3 is CASSENLNTEAFF. The CDR3 nucleotides are TGTGCCAGTAGTGAGAATCTAAACACTGAAGCTTTCTTT. The chain carries TRBV19 and TRBJ1-1, with D unclear. Trimming removed 5 bases at V and 2 bases at J, with 9 bases between. Germline-derived CDR1 and CDR2 are LNHDA and SQIVND (reference sequence). The CDR3 is 13 residues long. The complete variable domain, with remaining parts taken from reference TRBV19 and TRBJ1-1, reads DGGITQSPKYLFRKEGQNVTLSCEQNLNHDAMYWYRQDPGQGLRLIYYSQIVNDFQKGDIAEGYSVSREKKESFPLTVTSAQKNPTAFYLCASSENLNTEAFFGQGTRLTVV.

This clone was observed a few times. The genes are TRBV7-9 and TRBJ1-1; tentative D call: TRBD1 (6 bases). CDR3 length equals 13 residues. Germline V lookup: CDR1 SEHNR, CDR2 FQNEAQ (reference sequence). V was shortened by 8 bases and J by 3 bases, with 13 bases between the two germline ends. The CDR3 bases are TGTGCCAGCGATCGGGGGGGCCACACTGAAGCTTTCTTT. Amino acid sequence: CASDRGGHTEAFF.

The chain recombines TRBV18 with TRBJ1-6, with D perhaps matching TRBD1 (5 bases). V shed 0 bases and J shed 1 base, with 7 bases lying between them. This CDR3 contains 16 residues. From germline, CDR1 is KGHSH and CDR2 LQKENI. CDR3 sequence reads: CASSPPGGSYNSPLHF. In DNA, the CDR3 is TGTGCCAGCTCACCACCGGGGGGTTCCTATAATTCACCCCTCCACTTT.

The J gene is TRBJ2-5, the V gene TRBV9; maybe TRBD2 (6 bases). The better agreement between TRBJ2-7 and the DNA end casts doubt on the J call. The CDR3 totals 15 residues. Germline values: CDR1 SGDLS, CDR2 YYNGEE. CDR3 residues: CASSVELASPYEQYF. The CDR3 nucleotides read TGTGCCAGCAGCGTAGAACTAGCCAGTCCCTACGAGCAGTACTTC.

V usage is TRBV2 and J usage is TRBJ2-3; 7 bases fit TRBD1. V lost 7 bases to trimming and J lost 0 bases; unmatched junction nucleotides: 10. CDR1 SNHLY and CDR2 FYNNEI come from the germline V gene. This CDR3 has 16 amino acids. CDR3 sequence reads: CASTLSGRGSTDTQYF. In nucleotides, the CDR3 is TGTGCCAGCACCCTCTCGGGCAGGGGGAGCACAGATACGCAGTATTTT. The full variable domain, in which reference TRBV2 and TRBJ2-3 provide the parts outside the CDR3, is EPEVTQTPSHQVTQMGQEVILRCVPISNHLYFYWYRQILGQKVEFLVSFYNNEISEKSEIFDDQFSVERPDGSNFTLKIRSTKLEDSAMYFCASTLSGRGSTDTQYFGPGTRLTVL.

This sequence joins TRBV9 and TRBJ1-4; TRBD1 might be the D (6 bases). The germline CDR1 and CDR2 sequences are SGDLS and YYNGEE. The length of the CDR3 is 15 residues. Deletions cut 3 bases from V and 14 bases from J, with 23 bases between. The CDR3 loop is CASSGEISGAAKLFF. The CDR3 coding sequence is TGTGCCAGCAGCGGAGAAATATCAGGGGCGGCTAAGCTGTTTTTT. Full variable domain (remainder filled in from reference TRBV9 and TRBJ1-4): DSGVTQTPKHLITATGQRVTLRCSPRSGDLSVYWYQQSLDQGLQFLIQYYNGEERAKGNILERFSAQQFPDLHSELNLSSLELGDSALYFCASSGEISGAAKLFFGSGTQLSVL.

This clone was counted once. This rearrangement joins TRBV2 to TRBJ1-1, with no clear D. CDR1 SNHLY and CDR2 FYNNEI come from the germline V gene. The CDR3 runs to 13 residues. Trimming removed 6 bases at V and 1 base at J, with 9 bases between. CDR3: CASRMQANTEAFF. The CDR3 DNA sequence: TGTGCCAGCAGGATGCAGGCGAACACTGAAGCTTTCTTT.

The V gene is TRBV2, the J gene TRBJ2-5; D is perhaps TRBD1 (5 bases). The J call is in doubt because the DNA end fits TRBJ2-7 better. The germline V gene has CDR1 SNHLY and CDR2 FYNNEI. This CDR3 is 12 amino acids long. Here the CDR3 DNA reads TGTGCCACAAACAGACAGCCCTACGAGCAGTACTTC. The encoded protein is CATNRQPYEQYF.

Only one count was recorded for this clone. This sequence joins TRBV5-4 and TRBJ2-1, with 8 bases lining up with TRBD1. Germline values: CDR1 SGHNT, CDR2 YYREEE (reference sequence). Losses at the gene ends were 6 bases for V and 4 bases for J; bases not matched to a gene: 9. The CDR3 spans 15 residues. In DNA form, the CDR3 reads TGTGCCAGCATTCTCAGGGGGCGAGATTACAATGAGCAGTTCTTC. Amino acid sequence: CASILRGRDYNEQFF.

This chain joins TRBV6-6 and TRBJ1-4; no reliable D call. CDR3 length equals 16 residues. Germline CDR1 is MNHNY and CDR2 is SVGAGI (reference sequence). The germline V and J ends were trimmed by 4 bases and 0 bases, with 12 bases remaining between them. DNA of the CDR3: TGTGCCAGCAGTTCGAGGGCAGAAGCAACTAATGAAAAACTGTTTTTT. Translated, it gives CASSSRAEATNEKLFF.

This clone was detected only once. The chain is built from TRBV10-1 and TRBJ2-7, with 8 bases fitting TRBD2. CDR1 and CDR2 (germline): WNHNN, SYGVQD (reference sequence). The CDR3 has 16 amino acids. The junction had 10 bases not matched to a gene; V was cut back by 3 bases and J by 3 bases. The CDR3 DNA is TGCGCCAGCAGTGACGGGCGGCGCGGGGGGAACTACGAGCAGTACTTC. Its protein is CASSDGRRGGNYEQYF.

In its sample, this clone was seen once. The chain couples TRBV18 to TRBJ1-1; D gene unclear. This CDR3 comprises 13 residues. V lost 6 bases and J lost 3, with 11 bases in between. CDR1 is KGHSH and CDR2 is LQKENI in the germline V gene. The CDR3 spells CASSVTTDTEAFF. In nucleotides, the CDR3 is TGTGCCAGCTCTGTTACTACGGACACTGAAGCTTTCTTT.

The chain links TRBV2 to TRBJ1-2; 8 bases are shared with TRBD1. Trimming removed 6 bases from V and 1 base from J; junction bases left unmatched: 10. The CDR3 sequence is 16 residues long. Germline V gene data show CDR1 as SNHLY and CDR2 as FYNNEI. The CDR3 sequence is CASREFGQGINYGYTF. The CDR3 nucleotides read TGTGCCAGCAGGGAATTCGGACAGGGAATTAACTATGGCTACACCTTC.

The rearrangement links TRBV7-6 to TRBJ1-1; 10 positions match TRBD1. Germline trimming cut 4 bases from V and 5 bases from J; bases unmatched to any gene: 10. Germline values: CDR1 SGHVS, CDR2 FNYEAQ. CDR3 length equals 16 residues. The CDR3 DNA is TGTGCCAGCAGCTACCATAGGGACAGGGGCCGGACTGAAGCTTTCTTT. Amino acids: CASSYHRDRGRTEAFF.

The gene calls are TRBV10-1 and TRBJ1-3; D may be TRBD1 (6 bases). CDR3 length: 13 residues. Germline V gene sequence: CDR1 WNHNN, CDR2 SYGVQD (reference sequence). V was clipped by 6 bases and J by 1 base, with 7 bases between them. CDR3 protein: CASRQGSGNTIYF. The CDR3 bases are TGCGCCAGCAGACAGGGATCTGGAAACACCATATATTTT.

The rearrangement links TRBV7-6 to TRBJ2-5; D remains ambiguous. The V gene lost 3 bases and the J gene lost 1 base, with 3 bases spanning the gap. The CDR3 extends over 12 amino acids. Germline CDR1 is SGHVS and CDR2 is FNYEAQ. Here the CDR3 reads CASSFFQETQYF. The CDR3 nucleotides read TGTGCCAGCAGCTTCTTCCAAGAGACCCAGTACTTC.

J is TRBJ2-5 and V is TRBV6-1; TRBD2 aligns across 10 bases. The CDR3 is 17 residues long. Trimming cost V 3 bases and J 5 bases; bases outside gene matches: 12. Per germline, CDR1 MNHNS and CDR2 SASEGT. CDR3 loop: CASSEQVERGGLETQYF. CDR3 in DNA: TGTGCCAGCAGTGAGCAAGTCGAGCGGGGGGGCCTTGAGACCCAGTACTTC.

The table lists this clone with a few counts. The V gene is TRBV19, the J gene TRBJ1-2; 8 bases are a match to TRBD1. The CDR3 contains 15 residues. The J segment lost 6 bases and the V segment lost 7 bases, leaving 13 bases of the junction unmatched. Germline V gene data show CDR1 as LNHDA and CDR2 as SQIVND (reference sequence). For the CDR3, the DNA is TGTGCCAGTAACCCGGGACAGGAAAAAGTCAATGGCTACACCTTC. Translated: CASNPGQEKVNGYTF.

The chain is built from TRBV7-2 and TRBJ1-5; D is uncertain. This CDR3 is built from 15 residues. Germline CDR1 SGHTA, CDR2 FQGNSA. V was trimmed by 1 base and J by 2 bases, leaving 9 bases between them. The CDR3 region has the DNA TGTGCCAGCAGCTTAGTGGGCTGGGGCAATCAGCCCCAGCATTTT. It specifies CASSLVGWGNQPQHF.

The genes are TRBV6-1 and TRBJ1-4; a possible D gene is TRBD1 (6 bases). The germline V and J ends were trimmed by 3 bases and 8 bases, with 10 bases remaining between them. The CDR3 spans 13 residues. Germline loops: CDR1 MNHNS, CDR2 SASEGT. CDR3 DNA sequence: TGTGCCAGCAGTGATCGGGGGGCGGAAAAACTGTTTTTT. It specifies CASSDRGAEKLFF.